A single sample is the source of the 2 T cell receptor beta chains below, sequenced in a study of graft-versus-host responses after intestinal transplantation. Both intraepithelial and lamina propria lymphocytes were released by processing graft tissue. TCRdb's copy holds only in-frame clones and misses some; the assay was immunoSEQ multiplex PCR. The data show roughly 11,000 clones, 76% seen once. The sample was ileum tissue, taken 23 days after intestinal transplant. The receptors derive from a human patient who received an intestinal transplant, so some T cells may come from the graft donor.

CDR3 residues: CASSRNWDNSYEQYF. For the CDR3, the DNA is TGCGCCAGCAGCCGAAACTGGGACAACTCCTACGAGCAGTACTTC. V is TRBV4-3 and J is TRBJ2-7, with TRBD1 as a possible D gene (6 bases). Germline V CDR1 and CDR2: LGHNA, YSLEER. The ends were cut back, 4 bases at V and 0 bases at J, with 13 bases in the middle. The CDR3 spans 15 residues.

The V gene is TRBV19, the J gene TRBJ2-1; D might be TRBD1 or TRBD2, each matching 5 bases. V lost 6 bases to trimming and J lost 5 bases, with 17 bases between them. The CDR3 extends over 15 amino acids. Germline loops: CDR1 LNHDA, CDR2 SQIVND (reference sequence). For the CDR3, the DNA is TGTGCCAGTAGAAACCCCGGGACGGGCAACAATGAGCAGTTCTTC. Translating gives CASRNPGTGNNEQFF.